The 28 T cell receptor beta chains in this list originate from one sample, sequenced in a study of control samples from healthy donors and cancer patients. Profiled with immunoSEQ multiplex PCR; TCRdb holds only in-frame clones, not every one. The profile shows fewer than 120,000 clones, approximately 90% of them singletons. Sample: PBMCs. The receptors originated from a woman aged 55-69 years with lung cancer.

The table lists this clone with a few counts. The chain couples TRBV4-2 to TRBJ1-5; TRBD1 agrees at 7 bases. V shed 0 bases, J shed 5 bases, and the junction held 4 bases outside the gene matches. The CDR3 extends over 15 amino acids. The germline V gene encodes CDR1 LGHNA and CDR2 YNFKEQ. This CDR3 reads CASSQDSQGYQPQHF. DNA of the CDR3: TGTGCCAGCAGCCAAGACTCACAGGGGTATCAGCCCCAGCATTTT.

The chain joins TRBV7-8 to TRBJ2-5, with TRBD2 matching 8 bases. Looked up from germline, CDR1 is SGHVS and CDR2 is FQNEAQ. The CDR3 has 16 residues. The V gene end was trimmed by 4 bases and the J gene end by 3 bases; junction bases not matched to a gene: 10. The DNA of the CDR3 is TGTGCCAGCAGCTCCCCCATGGTAGCGGGGAAAGAGACCCAGTACTTC. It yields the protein CASSSPMVAGKETQYF.

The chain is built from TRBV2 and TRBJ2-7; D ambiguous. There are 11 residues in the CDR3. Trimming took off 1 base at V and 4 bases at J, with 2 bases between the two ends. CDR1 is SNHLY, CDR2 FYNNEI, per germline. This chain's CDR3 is CASSEDYEQYF. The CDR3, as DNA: TGTGCCAGCAGTGAAGATTACGAGCAGTACTTC.

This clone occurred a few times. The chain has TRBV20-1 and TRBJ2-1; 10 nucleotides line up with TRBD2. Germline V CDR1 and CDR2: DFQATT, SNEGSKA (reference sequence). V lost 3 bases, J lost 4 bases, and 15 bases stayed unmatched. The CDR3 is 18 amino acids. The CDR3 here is CSASLKGTVAGGYNEQFF. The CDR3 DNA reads TGCAGTGCTAGTCTAAAAGGGACTGTAGCGGGGGGTTACAATGAGCAGTTCTTC.

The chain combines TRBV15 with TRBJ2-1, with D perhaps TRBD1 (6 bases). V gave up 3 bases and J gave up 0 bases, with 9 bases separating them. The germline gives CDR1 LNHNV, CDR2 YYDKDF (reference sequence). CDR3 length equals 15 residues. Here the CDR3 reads CATSRGTISYNEQFF. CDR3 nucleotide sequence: TGTGCCACCAGCAGGGGGACAATCTCCTACAATGAGCAGTTCTTC.

CDR3 sequence: CSVEGEPNGSTEAFF. In DNA, the CDR3 is TGCAGCGTTGAGGGAGAACCGAATGGGAGCACTGAAGCTTTCTTT. The V gene is TRBV29-1, the J gene TRBJ1-1; D gene ambiguous. Germline CDR1 and CDR2: SQVTM and ANQGSEA. Deletions cut 3 bases from V and 4 bases from J, with 18 bases between. The CDR3 is made up of 15 amino acids. The complete variable domain, with remaining parts taken from reference TRBV29-1 and TRBJ1-1, reads SAVISQKPSRDICQRGTSLTIQCQVDSQVTMMFWYRQQPGQSLTLIATANQGSEATYESGFVIDKFPISRPNLTFSTLTVSNMSPEDSSIYLCSVEGEPNGSTEAFFGQGTRLTVV.

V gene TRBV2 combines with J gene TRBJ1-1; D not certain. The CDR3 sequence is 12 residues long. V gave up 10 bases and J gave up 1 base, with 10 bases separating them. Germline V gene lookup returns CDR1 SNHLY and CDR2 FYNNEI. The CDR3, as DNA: TGTGCCACCGGCCGGGGGAACACTGAAGCTTTCTTT. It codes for CATGRGNTEAFF.

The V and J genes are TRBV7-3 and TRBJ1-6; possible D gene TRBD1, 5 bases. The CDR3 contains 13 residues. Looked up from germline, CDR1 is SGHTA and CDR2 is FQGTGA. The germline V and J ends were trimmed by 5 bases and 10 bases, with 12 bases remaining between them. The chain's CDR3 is CASSLGAVSPLHF. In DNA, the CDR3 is TGTGCCAGCAGCCTCGGGGCAGTCTCACCCCTCCACTTT.

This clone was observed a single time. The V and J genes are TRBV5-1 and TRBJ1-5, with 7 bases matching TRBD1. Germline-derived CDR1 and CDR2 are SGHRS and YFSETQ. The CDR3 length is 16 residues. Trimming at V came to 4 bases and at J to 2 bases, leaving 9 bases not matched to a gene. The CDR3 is CASSPGQVLGNQPQHF. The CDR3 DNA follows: TGCGCCAGCAGCCCCGGACAGGTTCTGGGCAATCAGCCCCAGCATTTT.

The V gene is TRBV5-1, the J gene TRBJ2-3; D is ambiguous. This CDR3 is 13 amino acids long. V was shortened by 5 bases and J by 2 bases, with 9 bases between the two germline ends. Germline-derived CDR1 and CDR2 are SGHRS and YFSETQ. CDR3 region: CASRVTVTDTQYF. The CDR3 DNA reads TGCGCCAGCAGGGTCACAGTCACAGATACGCAGTATTTT.

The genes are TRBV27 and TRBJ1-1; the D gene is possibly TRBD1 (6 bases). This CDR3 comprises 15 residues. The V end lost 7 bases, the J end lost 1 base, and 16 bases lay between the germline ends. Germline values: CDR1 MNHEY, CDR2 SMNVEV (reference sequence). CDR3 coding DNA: TGTGCCAGCAAACCGCTCGGACAGTCGAACACTGAAGCTTTCTTT. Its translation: CASKPLGQSNTEAFF.

The CDR3 DNA sequence: TGTGCCAGCACTCCGGGACGGAACTATGGCTACACCTTC. It specifies CASTPGRNYGYTF. The chain joins TRBV9 to TRBJ1-2; perhaps TRBD1 as D (5 bases). This CDR3 has 13 amino acids. The germline V and J ends were trimmed by 6 bases and 2 bases, with 11 bases remaining between them. Germline V gene data show CDR1 as SGDLS and CDR2 as YYNGEE.

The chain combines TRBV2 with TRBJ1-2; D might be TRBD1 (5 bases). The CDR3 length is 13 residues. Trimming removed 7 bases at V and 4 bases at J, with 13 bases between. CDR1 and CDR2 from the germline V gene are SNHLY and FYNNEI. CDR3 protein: CASKEGQLYGYTF. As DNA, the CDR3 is TGTGCCAGCAAAGAGGGGCAGCTCTATGGCTACACCTTC. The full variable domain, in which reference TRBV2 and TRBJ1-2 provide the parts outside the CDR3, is EPEVTQTPSHQVTQMGQEVILRCVPISNHLYFYWYRQILGQKVEFLVSFYNNEISEKSEIFDDQFSVERPDGSNFTLKIRSTKLEDSAMYFCASKEGQLYGYTFGSGTRLTVV.

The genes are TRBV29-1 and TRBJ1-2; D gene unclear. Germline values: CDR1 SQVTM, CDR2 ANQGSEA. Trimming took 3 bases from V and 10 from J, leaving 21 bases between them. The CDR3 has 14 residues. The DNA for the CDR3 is TGCAGCGTTGACGGCGCTGGGGTAGGCGATACCTACACCTTC. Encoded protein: CSVDGAGVGDTYTF.

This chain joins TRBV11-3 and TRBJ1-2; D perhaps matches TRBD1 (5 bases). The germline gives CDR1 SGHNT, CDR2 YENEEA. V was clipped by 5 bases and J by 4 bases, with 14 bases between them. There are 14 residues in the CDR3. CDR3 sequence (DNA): TGTGCCAGCAGCCCAACGGCAGGGACCTATGGCTACACCTTC. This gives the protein CASSPTAGTYGYTF.

Here the CDR3 reads CASSRAQGAGYGYTF. As DNA, the CDR3 is TGTGCCAGTAGTAGGGCACAGGGGGCTGGCTATGGCTACACCTTC. The genes are TRBV19 and TRBJ1-2; 9 bases fit TRBD1. With 4 bases clipped from V and 4 bases from J, the junction kept 7 bases outside the gene matches. CDR1 LNHDA and CDR2 SQIVND come from the germline V gene (reference sequence). This CDR3 is 15 amino acids long.

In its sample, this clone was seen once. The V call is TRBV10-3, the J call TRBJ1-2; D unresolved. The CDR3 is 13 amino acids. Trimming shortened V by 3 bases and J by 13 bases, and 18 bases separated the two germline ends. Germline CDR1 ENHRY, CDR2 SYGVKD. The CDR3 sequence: CAISEDIFWASTF. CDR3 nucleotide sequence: TGTGCCATCAGTGAAGACATATTCTGGGCATCCACCTTC.

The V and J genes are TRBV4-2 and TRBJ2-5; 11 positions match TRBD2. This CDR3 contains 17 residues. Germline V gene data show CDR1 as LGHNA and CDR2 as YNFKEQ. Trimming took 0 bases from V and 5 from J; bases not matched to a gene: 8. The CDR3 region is CASSQDRSSGGEETQYF. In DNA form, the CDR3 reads TGTGCCAGCAGCCAAGATCGGAGTAGCGGGGGGGAGGAGACCCAGTACTTC.

The DNA of the CDR3 is TGTGCCAGCAGCTTAGCCTTCAAGGGCAGCACTGAAGCTTTCTTT. The encoded protein is CASSLAFKGSTEAFF. The V gene is TRBV11-2, the J gene TRBJ1-1; no definite D call. Germline V CDR1 and CDR2: SGHAT, FQNNGV. The CDR3 runs to 15 residues. Trimming pared 1 base from V and 4 bases from J, leaving 13 bases between.

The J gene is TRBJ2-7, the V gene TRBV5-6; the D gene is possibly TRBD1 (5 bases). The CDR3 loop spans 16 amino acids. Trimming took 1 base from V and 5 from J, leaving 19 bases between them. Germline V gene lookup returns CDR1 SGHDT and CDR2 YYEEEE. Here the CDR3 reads CASSLRFRAPVDEQYF. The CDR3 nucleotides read TGTGCCAGCAGCTTGAGATTCAGGGCCCCGGTCGACGAGCAGTACTTC. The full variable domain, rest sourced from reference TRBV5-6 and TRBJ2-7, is DAGVTQSPTHLIKTRGQQVTLRCSPKSGHDTVSWYQQALGQGPQFIFQYYEEEERQRGNFPDRFSGHQFPNYSSELNVNALLLGDSALYLCASSLRFRAPVDEQYFGPGTRLTVT.

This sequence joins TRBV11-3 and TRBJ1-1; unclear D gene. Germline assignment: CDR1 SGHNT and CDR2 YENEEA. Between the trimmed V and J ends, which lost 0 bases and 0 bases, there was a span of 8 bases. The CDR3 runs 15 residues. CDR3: CASSLEGSLNTEAFF. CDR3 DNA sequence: TGTGCCAGCAGCTTAGAAGGCAGCTTGAACACTGAAGCTTTCTTT. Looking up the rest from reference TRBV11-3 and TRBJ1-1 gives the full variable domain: EAGVVQSPRYKIIEKKQPVAFWCNPISGHNTLYWYLQNLGQGPELLIRYENEEAVDDSQLPKDRFSAERLKGVDSTLKIQPAELGDSAVYLCASSLEGSLNTEAFFGQGTRLTVV.

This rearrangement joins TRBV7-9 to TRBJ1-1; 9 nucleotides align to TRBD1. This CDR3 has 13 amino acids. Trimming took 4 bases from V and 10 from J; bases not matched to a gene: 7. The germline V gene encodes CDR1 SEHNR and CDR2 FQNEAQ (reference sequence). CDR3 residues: CASSWDREVVAFF. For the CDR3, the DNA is TGTGCCAGCAGCTGGGACAGGGAGGTAGTAGCTTTCTTT. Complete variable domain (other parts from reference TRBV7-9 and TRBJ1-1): DTGVSQNPRHKITKRGQNVTFRCDPISEHNRLYWYRQTLGQGPEFLTYFQNEAQLEKSRLLSDRFSAERPKGSFSTLEIQRTEQGDSAMYLCASSWDREVVAFFGQGTRLTVV.

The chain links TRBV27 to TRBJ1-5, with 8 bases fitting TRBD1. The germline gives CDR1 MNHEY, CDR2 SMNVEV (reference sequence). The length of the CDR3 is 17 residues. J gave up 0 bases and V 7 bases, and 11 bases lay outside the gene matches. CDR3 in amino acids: CASIPPPGGYSNQPQHF. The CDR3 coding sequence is TGTGCCAGCATCCCCCCGCCAGGGGGCTATAGCAATCAGCCCCAGCATTTT.

This CDR3 reads CASSFASDSYEQYF. The CDR3, as DNA: TGTGCCAGCAGCTTCGCTAGCGACTCCTACGAGCAGTACTTC. The rearrangement joins TRBV7-2 to TRBJ2-7, with a possible D match to TRBD2 (6 bases). V gave up 3 bases and J gave up 0 bases, with 9 bases separating them. This CDR3 has 14 residues. Germline lookup yields CDR1 SGHTA and CDR2 FQGNSA.

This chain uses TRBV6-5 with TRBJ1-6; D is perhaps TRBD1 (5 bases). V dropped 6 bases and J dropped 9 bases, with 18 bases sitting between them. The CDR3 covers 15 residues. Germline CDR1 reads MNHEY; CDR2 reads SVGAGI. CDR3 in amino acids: CASSHRTRGSSPLHF. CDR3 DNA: TGTGCCAGCAGCCACCGGACACGCGGTAGTTCACCCCTCCACTTT.

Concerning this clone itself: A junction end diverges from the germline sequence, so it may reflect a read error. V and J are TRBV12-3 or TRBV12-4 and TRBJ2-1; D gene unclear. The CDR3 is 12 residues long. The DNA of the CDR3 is TGTGCCAGCAGCCTCCCGGCCTCACCGTCAGTCTTC. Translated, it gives CASSLPASPSVF.

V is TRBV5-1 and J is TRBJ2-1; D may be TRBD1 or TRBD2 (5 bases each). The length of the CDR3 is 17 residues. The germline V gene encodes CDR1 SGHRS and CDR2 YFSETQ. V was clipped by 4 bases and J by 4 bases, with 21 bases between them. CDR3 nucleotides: TGCGCCAGCAGCGGGGGTCGGACCGCCGGACTTTACAATGAGCAGTTCTTC. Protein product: CASSGGRTAGLYNEQFF.

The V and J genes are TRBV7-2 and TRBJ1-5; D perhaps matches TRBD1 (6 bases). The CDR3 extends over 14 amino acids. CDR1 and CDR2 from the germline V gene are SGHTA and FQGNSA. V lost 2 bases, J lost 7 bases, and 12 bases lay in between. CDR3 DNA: TGTGCCAGCAGCTTAAGGGGGGGCGAGCAGCCCCAGCATTTT. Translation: CASSLRGGEQPQHF.